Listed here are 3 T cell receptor beta chains from one sample, sequenced in a study of T cells in Graves' hyperthyroidism and ophthalmopathy. The CDR3 regions of TCR beta were amplified from RNA transcripts. The primer set for the first-round RT-PCR of the TCR CDR3 was HTBI. TCRdb reanalysed the multiplex PCR reads using MiXCR and keeps one entry per CDR3 protein. Of some 720,000 distinct CDR3 sequences listed, roughly 17% were seen once; the top ten hold over 7.5%. Sequencing used blood. The receptor set was obtained from a man younger than 30 with Graves' hyperthyroidism.

This clonotype was counted only a few times. The V and J genes are TRBV4-2 and TRBJ2-7, with TRBD1 matching 7 bases. The CDR3 length is 16 residues. The germline V gene has CDR1 LGHNA and CDR2 YNFKEQ. With 1 base clipped from V and 3 bases from J, the junction kept 9 bases outside the gene matches. In DNA, the CDR3 is TGTGCCAGCAGCCAAGTCTTAGCAGGGGGTAACTACGAGCAGTACTTC. This sequence encodes CASSQVLAGGNYEQYF.

This clonotype has a handful of counts. The chain employs TRBV6-5 and TRBJ2-5; TRBD1 is a possible D gene (6 bases). Trimming removed 6 bases at V and 5 bases at J, with 16 bases between. Looked up from germline, CDR1 is MNHEY and CDR2 is SVGAGI. The CDR3 extends over 14 amino acids. The CDR3 spells CASSGTPEGETQYF. DNA of the CDR3: TGTGCCAGCAGCGGGACACCCGAGGGGGAGACCCAGTACTTC.

The CDR3 is CSGGLAGGPNEQYF. CDR3 sequence (DNA): TGCAGCGGGGGCCTAGCGGGAGGGCCTAACGAGCAGTACTTC. The chain couples TRBV29-1 to TRBJ2-7; TRBD2 aligns across 12 bases. The V gene's germline CDR1 is SQVTM and CDR2 ANQGSEA. V shed 7 bases and J 5 bases; nucleotides not matched to a gene: 9. The CDR3 runs 14 residues.